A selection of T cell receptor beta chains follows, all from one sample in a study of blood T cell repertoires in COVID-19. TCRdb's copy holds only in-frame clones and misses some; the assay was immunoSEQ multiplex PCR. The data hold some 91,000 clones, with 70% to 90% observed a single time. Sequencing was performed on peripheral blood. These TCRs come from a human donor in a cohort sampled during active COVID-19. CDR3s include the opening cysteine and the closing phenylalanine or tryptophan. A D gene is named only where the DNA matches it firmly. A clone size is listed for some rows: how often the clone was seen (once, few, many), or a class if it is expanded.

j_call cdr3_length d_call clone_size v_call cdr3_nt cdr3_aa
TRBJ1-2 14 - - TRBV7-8 TGTGCCAGCAGCATTACCGGGACTTCCAATGGCTACACCTTC CASSITGTSNGYTF
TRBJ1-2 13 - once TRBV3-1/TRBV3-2 TGTGCCAGCAGCCAACCGGCTAACTATGGCTACACCTTC CASSQPANYGYTF
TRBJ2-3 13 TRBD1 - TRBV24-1 TGTGCCACCAGTATCCAGGGGGCAGATACGCAGTATTTT CATSIQGADTQYF
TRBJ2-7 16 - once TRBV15 TGTGCCACCAGCAGAGGTGCCGACAGGTGGGGGAACGAGCAGTACTTC CATSRGADRWGNEQYF
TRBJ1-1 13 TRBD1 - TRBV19 TGTGCCAGTAGTCGCGACAGGGACACTGAAGCTTTCTTT CASSRDRDTEAFF
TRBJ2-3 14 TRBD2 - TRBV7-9 TGTGCCAGCAGCTTAGGACTAGCGACAGATACGCAGTATTTT CASSLGLATDTQYF
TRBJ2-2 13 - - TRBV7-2 TGTGCCAGCAGCTTAGGGCAGACCGGGGAGCTGTTTTTT CASSLGQTGELFF
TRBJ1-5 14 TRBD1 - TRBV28 TGTGCCAGCAGTTTTGCAGGGGGTGTTCAGCCCCAGCATTTT CASSFAGGVQPQHF
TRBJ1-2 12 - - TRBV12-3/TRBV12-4 TGTGCCAGCAGTTTAGGCAGCTATGGCTACACCTTC CASSLGSYGYTF
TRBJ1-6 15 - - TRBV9 TGTGCCAGCACTAGACAGCCAATGGAACCTTCACCCCTCCACTTT CASTRQPMEPSPLHF
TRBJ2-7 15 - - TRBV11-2 TGTCCCTTCAGTTTGGACAATGGAAGGACCTACGAGCAGTACTTC CPFSLDNGRTYEQYF
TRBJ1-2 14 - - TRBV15 TGTGCCACCGCAGAATATCTGGGGGGGAAGGGCTACACCTTC CATAEYLGGKGYTF
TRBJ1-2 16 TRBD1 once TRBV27 TGTGCCAGCAGTACCTACATGGGACAGGGGGTTTATGGCTACACCTTC CASSTYMGQGVYGYTF
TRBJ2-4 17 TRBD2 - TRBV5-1 TGCGCCAGCAGCCTCGCAACACCGCGGGAGGGCAAAAACATTCAGTACTTC CASSLATPREGKNIQYF
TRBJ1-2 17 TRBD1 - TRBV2 TGTGCCAGCAGTGAAAGACAGGGGGTACCCCATAACTATGGCTACACCTTC CASSERQGVPHNYGYTF
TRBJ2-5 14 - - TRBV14 TGTGCCAGCAGCCAGAGCAGGCGCCAAGAGACCCAGTACTTC CASSQSRRQETQYF
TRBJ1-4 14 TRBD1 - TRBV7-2 TGTGCCAGCAGCCGGACAGGGTCTTATGAAAAACTGTTTTTT CASSRTGSYEKLFF
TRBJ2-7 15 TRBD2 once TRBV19 TGTGCCAGTAGTATTTCGACTAGCGGGGCCTACGAGCAGTACTTC CASSISTSGAYEQYF
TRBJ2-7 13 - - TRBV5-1 TGCGCCAGCAGCCCCGCAGAAATCTACGAGCAGTACTTC CASSPAEIYEQYF
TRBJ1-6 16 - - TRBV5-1 TGCGCCAGCAGCTCCCGGGCCCAGGGCTATAATTCACCCCTCCACTTT CASSSRAQGYNSPLHF
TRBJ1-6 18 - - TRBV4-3 TGCGCCAGCAGCCAAGTAGGCGGGACCGGGGTAAAGAATTCACCCCTCCACTTT CASSQVGGTGVKNSPLHF
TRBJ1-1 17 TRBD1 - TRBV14 TGTGCCAGCAGCCAACCCTACAGGGGTCACCCCGGCACTGAAGCTTTCTTT CASSQPYRGHPGTEAFF
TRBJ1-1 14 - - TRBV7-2 TGTGCCAGCAGCCTAGACAACCGTCGTACTGAAGCTTTCTTT CASSLDNRRTEAFF
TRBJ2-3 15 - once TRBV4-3 TGCGCCAGCAGCCCACGGGCCGCCGGGGCAGATACGCAGTATTTT CASSPRAAGADTQYF
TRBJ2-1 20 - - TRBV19 TGTGCCAGTAGTACCGGACAGGGGGCCGGACTAGCGGACTCCTACAATGAGCAGTTCTTC CASSTGQGAGLADSYNEQFF
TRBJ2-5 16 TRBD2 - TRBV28 TGTGCCAGCACCCTCTTGGCTAGCGGGGAACAAGAGACCCAGTACTTC CASTLLASGEQETQYF
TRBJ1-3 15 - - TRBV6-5 TGTGCCAGCAGTTATGGCGGTACCTCTGGAAACACCATATATTTT CASSYGGTSGNTIYF
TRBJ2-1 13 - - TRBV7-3 TGTGCCAGCAGCTCTACAGGGAGTAATGAGCAGTTCTTC CASSSTGSNEQFF
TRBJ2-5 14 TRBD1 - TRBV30 TGTGCCTGGAGTGACTACAGGGGGCAAGAGACCCAGTACTTC CAWSDYRGQETQYF
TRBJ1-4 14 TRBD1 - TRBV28 TGTGCCAGCAGTCCGACAGGGGGGGGAGAAAAACTGTTTTTT CASSPTGGGEKLFF
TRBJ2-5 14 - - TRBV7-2 TGTGCCAGCAGCTTAGGGGGACTGCAAGAGACCCAGTACTTC CASSLGGLQETQYF
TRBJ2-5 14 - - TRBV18 TGTGCCAGCTCACCGACAGGATACCAAGAGACCCAGTACTTC CASSPTGYQETQYF
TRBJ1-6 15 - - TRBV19 TGTGCCAGTAGCCCTAAGGGGCAGGGGACTTCACCCCTCCACTTT CASSPKGQGTSPLHF
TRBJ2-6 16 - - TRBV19 TGTGCCAGTGCCCTTTCGAGTTTGGCTGGGGCCAACGTCCTGACTTTC CASALSSLAGANVLTF
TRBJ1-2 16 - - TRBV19 TGTGCCAGTAGTACAATCCGACAGTCGATTAACTATGGCTACACCTTC CASSTIRQSINYGYTF
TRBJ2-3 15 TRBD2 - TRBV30 TGTGCCTGGAGTGTACTGCGGGGGGGAACAGATACGCAGTATTTT CAWSVLRGGTDTQYF
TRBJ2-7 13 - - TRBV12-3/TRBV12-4 TGTGCCAGCAGTTCCGGGACTCGCTACGAGCAGTACTTC CASSSGTRYEQYF
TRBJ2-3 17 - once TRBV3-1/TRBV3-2 TGTGCCAGCAGCCAAGAGTACCTAGCGCATAGCACAGATACGCAGTATTTT CASSQEYLAHSTDTQYF
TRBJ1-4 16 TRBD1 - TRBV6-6 TGTGCCAGCAGTTACTCGCTCACAGGGGCGGGGGAAAAACTGTTTTTT CASSYSLTGAGEKLFF
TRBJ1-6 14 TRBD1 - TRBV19 TGTGCCAGTAGTTCCGGACAGGGGGTTTCACCCCTCCACTTT CASSSGQGVSPLHF
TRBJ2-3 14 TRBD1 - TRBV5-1 TGCGCCAGCAGCATGGGACAGGGCCCAGATACGCAGTATTTT CASSMGQGPDTQYF
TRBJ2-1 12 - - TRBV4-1 TGCGCCAGCAGCCAAGAGAGTCATGAGCAGTTCTTC CASSQESHEQFF
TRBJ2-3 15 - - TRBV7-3 TGTGCCAGCAGCCTAGCGCCGACTAGCACAGATACGCAGTATTTT CASSLAPTSTDTQYF
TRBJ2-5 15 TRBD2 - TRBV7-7 TGTGCTAGCAGCTCTGGACTAGCGGTACAAGAGACCCAGTACTTC CASSSGLAVQETQYF
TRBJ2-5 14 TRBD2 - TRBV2 TGTGCCAGCAGTTCACGGACTAGCGGAGAGACCCAGTACTTC CASSSRTSGETQYF
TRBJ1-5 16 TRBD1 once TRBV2 TGTGCCAGCAGTGTGGACAGGGGATCCGGCAATCAGCCCCAGCATTTT CASSVDRGSGNQPQHF
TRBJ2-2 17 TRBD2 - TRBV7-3 TGTGCCAGCAGCTCCCGCGGACTAGCGGGGAACACCGGGGAGCTGTTTTTT CASSSRGLAGNTGELFF
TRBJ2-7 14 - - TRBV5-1 TGCGCCAGCAGCTTGGAAGGACAGATCTACGAGCAGTACTTC CASSLEGQIYEQYF
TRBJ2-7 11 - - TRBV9 TGTGCCAGCAGCGACAGGGTCGAGCAGTACTTC CASSDRVEQYF
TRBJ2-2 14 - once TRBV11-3 TGTGCCAGCAGACAGGGAACGAACACCGGGGAGCTGTTTTTT CASRQGTNTGELFF
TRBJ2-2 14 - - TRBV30 TGTGCCTGGAGTTTCACAGGGCCTCACGGGGAGCTGTTTTTT CAWSFTGPHGELFF
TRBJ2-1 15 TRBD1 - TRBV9 TGTGCCAGCAGCCAGGGACAGGGAGTTGCGAATGAGCAGTTCTTC CASSQGQGVANEQFF